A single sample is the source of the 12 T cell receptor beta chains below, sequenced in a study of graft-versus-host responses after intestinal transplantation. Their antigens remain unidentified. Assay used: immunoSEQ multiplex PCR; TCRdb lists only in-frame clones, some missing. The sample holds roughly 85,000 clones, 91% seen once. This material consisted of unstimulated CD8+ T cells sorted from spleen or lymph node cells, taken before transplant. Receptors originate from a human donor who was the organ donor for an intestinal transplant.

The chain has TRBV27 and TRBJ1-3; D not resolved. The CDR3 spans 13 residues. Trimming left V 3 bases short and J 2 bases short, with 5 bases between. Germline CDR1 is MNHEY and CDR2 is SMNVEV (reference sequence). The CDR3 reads CASSLYAGNTIYF. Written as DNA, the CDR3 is TGTGCCAGCAGTTTGTACGCTGGAAACACCATATATTTT.

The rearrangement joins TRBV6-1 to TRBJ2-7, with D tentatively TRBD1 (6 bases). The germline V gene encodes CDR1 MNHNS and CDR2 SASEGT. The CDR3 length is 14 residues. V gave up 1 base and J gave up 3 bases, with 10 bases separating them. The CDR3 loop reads CASSEGRQDYEQYF. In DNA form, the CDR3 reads TGTGCCAGCAGTGAAGGTAGACAGGACTACGAGCAGTACTTC.

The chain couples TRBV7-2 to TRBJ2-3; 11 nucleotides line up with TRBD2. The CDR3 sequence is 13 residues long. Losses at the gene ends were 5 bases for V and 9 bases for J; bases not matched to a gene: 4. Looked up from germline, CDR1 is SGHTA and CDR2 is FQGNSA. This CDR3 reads CASSTLAGDTQYF. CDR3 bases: TGTGCCAGCAGCACACTAGCGGGGGACACGCAGTATTTT.

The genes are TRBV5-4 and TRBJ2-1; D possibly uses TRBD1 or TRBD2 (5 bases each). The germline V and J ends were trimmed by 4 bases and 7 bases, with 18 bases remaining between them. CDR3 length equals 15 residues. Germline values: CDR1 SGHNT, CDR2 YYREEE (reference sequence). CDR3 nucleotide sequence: TGTGCCAGCAGCCCGTTTTTGGGAGCAGGGAATGAGCAGTTCTTC. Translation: CASSPFLGAGNEQFF. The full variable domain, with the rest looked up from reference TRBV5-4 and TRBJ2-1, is ETGVTQSPTHLIKTRGQQVTLRCSSQSGHNTVSWYQQALGQGPQFIFQYYREEENGRGNFPPRFSGLQFPNYSSELNVNALELDDSALYLCASSPFLGAGNEQFFGPGTRLTVL.

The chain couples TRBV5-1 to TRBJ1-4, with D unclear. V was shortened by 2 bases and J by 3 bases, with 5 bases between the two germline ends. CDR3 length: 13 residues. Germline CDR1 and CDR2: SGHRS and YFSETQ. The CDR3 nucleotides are TGCGCCAGCAGCTTTCAGTCTAATGAAAAACTGTTTTTT. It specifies CASSFQSNEKLFF.

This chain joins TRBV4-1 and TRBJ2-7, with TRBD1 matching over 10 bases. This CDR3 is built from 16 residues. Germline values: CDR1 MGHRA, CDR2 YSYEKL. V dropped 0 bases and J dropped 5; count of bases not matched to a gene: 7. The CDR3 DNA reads TGCGCCAGCAGCCAAGATGGGGGGACAGGGGCCGACGAGCAGTACTTC. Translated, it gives CASSQDGGTGADEQYF.

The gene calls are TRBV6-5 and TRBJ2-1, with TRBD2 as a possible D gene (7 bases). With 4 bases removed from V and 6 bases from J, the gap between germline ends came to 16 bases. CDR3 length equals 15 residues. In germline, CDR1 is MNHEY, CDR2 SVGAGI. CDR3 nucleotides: TGTGCCAGCAGTTCGGGGGCGGGAGAGGTCAATGAGCAGTTCTTC. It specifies CASSSGAGEVNEQFF.

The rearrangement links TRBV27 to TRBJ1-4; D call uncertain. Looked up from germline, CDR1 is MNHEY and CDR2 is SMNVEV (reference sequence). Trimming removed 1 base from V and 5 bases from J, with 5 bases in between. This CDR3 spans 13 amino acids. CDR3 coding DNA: TGTGCCAGCAGTTTATATGGGAATGAAAAACTGTTTTTT. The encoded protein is CASSLYGNEKLFF. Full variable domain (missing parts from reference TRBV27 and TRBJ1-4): EAQVTQNPRYLITVTGKKLTVTCSQNMNHEYMSWYRQDPGLGLRQIYYSMNVEVTDKGDVPEGYKVSRKEKRNFPLILESPSPNQTSLYFCASSLYGNEKLFFGSGTQLSVL.

The CDR3 DNA reads TGTGCCATTCCAACCATTCCCGGCACAGATACGCAGTATTTT. Protein: CAIPTIPGTDTQYF. The J gene is TRBJ2-3, the V gene TRBV5-4; D is unclear. In germline, CDR1 is SGHNT, CDR2 YYREEE (reference sequence). This CDR3 has 14 residues. Deletions cut 9 bases from V and 1 base from J, with 15 bases between.

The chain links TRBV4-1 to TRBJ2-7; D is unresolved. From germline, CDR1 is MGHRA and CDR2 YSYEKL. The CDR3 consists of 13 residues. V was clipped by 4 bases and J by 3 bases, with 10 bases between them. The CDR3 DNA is TGCGCCAGCAGCCTGGGCCTTGTCTACGAGCAGTACTTC. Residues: CASSLGLVYEQYF.

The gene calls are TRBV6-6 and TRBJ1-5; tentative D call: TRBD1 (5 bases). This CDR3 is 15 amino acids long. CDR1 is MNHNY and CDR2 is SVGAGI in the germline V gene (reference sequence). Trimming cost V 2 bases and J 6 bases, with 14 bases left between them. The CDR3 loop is CASSYPGQGGQPQHF. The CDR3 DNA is TGTGCCAGCAGTTACCCAGGCCAGGGCGGTCAGCCCCAGCATTTT.

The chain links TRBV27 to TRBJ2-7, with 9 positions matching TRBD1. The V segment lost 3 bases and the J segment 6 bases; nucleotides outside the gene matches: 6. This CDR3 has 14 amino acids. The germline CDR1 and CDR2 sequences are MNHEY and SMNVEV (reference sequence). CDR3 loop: CASSFTGQGSEQYF. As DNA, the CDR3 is TGTGCCAGCAGTTTTACGGGACAGGGCTCCGAGCAGTACTTC.